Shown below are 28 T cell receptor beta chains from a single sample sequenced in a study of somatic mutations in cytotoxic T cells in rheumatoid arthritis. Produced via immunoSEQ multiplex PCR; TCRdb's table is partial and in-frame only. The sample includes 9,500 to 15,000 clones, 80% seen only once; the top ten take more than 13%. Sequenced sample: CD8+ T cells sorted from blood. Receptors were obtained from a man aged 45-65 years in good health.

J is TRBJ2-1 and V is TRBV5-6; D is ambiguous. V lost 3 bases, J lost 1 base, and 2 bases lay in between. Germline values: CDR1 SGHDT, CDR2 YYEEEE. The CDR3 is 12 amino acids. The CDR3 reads CASSWSYNEQFF. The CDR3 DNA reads TGTGCCAGCAGCTGGTCCTACAATGAGCAGTTCTTC.

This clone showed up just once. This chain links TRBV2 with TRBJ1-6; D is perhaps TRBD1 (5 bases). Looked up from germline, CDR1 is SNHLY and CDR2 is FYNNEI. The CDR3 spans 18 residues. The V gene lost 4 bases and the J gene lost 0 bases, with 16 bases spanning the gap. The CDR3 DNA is TGTGCCAGCAGTGGTGCGGACACCTTGAGCTCCTATAATTCACCCCTCCACTTT. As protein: CASSGADTLSSYNSPLHF.

The CDR3 nucleotides read TGTGCCACCAGCTCACGACCGAGCTCCTATAATTCACCCCTCCACTTT. It is translated as CATSSRPSSYNSPLHF. The rearrangement joins TRBV15 to TRBJ1-6, with D hard to call. Germline V CDR1 and CDR2: LNHNV, YYDKDF (reference sequence). The CDR3 is 16 residues long. The V gene lost 5 bases and the J gene lost 0 bases, with 11 bases spanning the gap.

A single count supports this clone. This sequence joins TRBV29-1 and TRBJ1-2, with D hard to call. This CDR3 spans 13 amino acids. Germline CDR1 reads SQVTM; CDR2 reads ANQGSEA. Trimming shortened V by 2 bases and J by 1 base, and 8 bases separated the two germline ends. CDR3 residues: CSVEQPNNYGYTF. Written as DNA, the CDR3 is TGCAGCGTTGAACAGCCAAATAACTATGGCTACACCTTC.

CDR3 in amino acids: CATFLRGYFGTDTQYF. The DNA of the CDR3 is TGTGCCACCTTCCTCCGGGGCTACTTCGGCACAGATACGCAGTATTTT. The V gene is TRBV5-6, the J gene TRBJ2-3; TRBD1 or TRBD2 may be the D gene (5 bases each). Germline V gene data show CDR1 as SGHDT and CDR2 as YYEEEE. V was clipped by 9 bases and J by 1 base, with 21 bases between them. This CDR3 has 16 residues.

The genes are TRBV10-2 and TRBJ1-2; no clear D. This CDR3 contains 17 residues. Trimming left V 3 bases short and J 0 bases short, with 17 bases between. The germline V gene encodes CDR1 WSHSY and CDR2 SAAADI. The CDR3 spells CASSDFSVRSANYGYTF. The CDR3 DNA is TGCGCCAGCAGTGACTTCTCCGTCAGGAGCGCTAACTATGGCTACACCTTC.

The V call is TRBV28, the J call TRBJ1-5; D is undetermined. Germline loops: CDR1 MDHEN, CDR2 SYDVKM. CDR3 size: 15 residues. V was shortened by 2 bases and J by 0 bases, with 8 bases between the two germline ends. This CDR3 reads CASSLQIYSNQPQHF. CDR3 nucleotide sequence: TGTGCCAGCAGTTTACAGATATATAGCAATCAGCCCCAGCATTTT. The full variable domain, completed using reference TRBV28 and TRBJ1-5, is DVKVTQSSRYLVKRTGEKVFLECVQDMDHENMFWYRQDPGLGLRLIYFSYDVKMKEKGDIPEGYSVSREKKERFSLILESASTNQTSMYLCASSLQIYSNQPQHFGDGTRLSIL.

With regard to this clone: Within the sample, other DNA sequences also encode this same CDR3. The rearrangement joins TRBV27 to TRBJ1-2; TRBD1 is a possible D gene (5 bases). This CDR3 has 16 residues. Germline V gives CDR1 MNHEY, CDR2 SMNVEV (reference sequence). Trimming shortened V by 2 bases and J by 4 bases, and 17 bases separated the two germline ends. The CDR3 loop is CASSLGPWGSPYGYTF. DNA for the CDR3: TGTGCCAGCAGTTTAGGGCCCTGGGGCAGTCCCTATGGCTACACCTTC.

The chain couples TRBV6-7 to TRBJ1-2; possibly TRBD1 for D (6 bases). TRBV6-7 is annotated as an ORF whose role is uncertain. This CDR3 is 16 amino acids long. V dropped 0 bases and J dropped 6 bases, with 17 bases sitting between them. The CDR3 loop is CASSYSNWTAGDGYTF. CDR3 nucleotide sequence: TGTGCCAGCAGTTACTCGAATTGGACAGCGGGCGATGGCTACACCTTC.

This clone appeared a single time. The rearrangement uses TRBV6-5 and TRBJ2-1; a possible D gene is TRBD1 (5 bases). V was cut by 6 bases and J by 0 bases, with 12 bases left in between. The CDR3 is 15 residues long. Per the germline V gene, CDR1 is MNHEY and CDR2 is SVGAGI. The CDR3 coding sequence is TGTGCCAGCAGGGGTGGGGCTTACTCCTACAATGAGCAGTTCTTC. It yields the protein CASRGGAYSYNEQFF.

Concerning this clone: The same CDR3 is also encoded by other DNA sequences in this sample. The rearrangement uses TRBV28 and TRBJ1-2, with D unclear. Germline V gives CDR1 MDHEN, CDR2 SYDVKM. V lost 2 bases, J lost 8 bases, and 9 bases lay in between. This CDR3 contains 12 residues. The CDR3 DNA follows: TGTGCCAGCAGTTTAGGCCGAGAAGGCTACACCTTC. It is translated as CASSLGREGYTF.

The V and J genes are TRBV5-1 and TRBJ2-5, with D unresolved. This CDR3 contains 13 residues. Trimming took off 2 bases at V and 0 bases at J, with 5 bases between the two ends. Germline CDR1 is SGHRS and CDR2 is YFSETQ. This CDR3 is CASSLGYQETQYF. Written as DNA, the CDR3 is TGCGCCAGCAGCTTAGGGTACCAAGAGACCCAGTACTTC. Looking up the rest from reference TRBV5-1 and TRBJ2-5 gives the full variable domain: KAGVTQTPRYLIKTRGQQVTLSCSPISGHRSVSWYQQTPGQGLQFLFEYFSETQRNKGNFPGRFSGRQFSNSRSEMNVSTLELGDSALYLCASSLGYQETQYFGPGTRLLVL.

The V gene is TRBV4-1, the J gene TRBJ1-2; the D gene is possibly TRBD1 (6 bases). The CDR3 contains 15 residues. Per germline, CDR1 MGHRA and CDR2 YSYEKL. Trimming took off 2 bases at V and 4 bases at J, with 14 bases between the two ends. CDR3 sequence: CASSQTPRGGYGYTF. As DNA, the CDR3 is TGCGCCAGCAGCCAAACACCGAGGGGGGGCTATGGCTACACCTTC.

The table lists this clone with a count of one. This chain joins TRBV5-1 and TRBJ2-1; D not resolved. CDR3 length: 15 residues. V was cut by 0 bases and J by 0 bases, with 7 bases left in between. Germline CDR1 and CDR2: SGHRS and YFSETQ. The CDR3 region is CASSLDVSSYNEQFF. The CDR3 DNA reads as TGCGCCAGCAGCTTGGACGTAAGCTCCTACAATGAGCAGTTCTTC.

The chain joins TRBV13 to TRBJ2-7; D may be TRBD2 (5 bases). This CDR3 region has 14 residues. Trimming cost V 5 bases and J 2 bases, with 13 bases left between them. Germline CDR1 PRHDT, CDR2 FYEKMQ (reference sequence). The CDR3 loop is CASSPRGNPYEQYF. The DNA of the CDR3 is TGTGCCAGCAGCCCCCGAGGGAACCCCTACGAGCAGTACTTC.

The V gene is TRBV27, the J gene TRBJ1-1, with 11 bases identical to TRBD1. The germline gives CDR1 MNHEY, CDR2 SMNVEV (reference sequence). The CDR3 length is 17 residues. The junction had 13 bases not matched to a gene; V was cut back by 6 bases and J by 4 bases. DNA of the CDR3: TGTGCCAGCAGCACCCGGTGGACAGGGGGCGGCGGCACTGAAGCTTTCTTT. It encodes CASSTRWTGGGGTEAFF.

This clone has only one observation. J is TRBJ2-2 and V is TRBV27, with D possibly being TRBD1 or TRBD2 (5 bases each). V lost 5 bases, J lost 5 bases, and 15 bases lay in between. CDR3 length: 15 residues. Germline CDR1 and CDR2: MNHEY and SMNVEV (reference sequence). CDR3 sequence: CASSPGTVVTGELFF. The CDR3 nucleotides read TGTGCCAGCAGTCCCGGGACGGTTGTTACCGGGGAGCTGTTTTTT.

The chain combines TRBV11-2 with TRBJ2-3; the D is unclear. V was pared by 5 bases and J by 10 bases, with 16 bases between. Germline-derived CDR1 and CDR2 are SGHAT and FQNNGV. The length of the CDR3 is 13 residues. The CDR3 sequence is CASSETRPDPQYF. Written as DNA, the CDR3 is TGTGCCAGCAGCGAGACTCGCCCGGATCCGCAGTATTTT. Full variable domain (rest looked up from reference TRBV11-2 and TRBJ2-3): EAGVAQSPRYKIIEKRQSVAFWCNPISGHATLYWYQQILGQGPKLLIQFQNNGVVDDSQLPKDRFSAERLKGVDSTLKIQPAKLEDSAVYLCASSETRPDPQYFGPGTRLTVL.

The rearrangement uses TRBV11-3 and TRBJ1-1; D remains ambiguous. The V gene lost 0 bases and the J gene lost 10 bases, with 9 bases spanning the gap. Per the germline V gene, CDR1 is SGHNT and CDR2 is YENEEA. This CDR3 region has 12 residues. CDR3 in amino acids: CASSLEEAAAFF. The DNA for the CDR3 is TGTGCCAGCAGCTTAGAAGAGGCTGCAGCTTTCTTT.

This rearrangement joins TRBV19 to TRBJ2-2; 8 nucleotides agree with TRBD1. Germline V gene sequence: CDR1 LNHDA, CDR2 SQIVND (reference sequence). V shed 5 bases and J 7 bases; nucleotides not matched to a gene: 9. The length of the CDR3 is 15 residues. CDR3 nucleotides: TGTGCCAGTAGTGCGGACAGGGAATCGGACGGGGAGCTGTTTTTT. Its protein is CASSADRESDGELFF.

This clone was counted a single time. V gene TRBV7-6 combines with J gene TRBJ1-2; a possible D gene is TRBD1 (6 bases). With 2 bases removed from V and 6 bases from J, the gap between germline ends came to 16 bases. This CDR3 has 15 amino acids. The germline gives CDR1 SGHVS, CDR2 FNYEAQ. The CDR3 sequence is CASSLMGRGADGYTF. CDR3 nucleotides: TGTGCCAGCAGCTTAATGGGTCGGGGGGCGGATGGCTACACCTTC.

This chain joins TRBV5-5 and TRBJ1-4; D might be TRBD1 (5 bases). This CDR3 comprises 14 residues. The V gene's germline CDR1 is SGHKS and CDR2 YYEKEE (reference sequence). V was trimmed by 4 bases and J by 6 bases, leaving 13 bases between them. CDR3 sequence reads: CASSPDGAHEKLFF. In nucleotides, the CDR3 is TGTGCCAGCAGCCCGGACGGGGCCCATGAAAAACTGTTTTTT.

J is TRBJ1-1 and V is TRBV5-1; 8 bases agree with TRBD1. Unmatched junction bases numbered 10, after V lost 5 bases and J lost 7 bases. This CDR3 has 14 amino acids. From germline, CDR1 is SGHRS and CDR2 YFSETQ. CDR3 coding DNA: TGCGCCAGCAGGGGGGGGACAGGTTTTCTTGAAGCTTTCTTT. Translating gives CASRGGTGFLEAFF.

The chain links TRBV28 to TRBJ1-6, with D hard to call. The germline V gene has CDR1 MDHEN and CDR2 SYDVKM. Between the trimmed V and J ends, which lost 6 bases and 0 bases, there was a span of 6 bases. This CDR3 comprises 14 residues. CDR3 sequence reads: CASSPGSYNSPLHF. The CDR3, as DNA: TGTGCCAGCAGCCCGGGCTCCTATAATTCACCCCTCCACTTT.

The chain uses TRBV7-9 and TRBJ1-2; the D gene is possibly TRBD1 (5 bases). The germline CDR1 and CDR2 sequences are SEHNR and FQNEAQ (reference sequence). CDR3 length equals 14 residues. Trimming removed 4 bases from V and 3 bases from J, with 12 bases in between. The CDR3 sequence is CASSSSGADYGYTF. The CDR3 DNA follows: TGTGCCAGCAGCTCGTCTGGGGCAGACTATGGCTACACCTTC.

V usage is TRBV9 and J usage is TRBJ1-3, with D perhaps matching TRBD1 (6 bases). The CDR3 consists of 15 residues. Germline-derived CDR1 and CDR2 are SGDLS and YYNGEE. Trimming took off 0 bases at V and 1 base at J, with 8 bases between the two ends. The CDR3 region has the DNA TGTGCCAGCAGCGTAGGTACAGGGTCTGGAAACACCATATATTTT. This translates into CASSVGTGSGNTIYF.

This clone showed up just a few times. The CDR3 spells CASSLVLASTDTQYF. The CDR3 DNA is TGTGCCAGCAGCTTAGTACTAGCAAGCACAGATACGCAGTATTTT. The V gene is TRBV7-2, the J gene TRBJ2-3; maybe TRBD2 (6 bases). Germline values: CDR1 SGHTA, CDR2 FQGNSA. The CDR3 spans 15 residues. Trimming left V 1 base short and J 0 bases short, with 8 bases between.

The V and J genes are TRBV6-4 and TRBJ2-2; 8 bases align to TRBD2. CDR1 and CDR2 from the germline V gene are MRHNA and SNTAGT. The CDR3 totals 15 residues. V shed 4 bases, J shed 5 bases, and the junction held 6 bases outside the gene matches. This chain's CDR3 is CASSAGGTPTGELFF. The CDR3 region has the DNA TGTGCCAGCAGTGCGGGGGGGACTCCAACCGGGGAGCTGTTTTTT.